These T cell receptor beta chains were read from a single sample in a study of blood T cell repertoires in COVID-19. The protocol was immunoSEQ multiplex PCR, while the TCRdb copy is restricted to in-frame clones and leaves out a portion. The data hold roughly 250,000 clones, with 75% to 90% observed a single time. The sample consisted of peripheral blood. The receptors derive from a woman between 40 and 55 years old with acute or convalescent COVID-19. CDR3s include the opening cysteine and the closing phenylalanine or tryptophan. The order of the fields is CDR3 length, V gene, J gene, clone size, D gene, CDR3 DNA, CDR3 protein. D genes are given only for firm matches. Only part of the rows carry a size: once, few, many, or a class if the clone is expanded.

cdr3_length: 17
v_call: TRBV5-1
j_call: TRBJ2-3
clone_size: NA
d_call: TRBD2
cdr3_nt: TGCGCCAGCAGCCCAGGGACTAGCGGGGGCCTCACAGATACGCAGTATTTT
cdr3_aa: CASSPGTSGGLTDTQYF

cdr3_length: 15
v_call: TRBV5-1
j_call: TRBJ1-1
clone_size: NA
d_call: NA
cdr3_nt: TGCGCCAGCAGCTTGGGGGGACACCTGAACACTGAAGCTTTCTTT
cdr3_aa: CASSLGGHLNTEAFF

cdr3_length: 12
v_call: TRBV9
j_call: TRBJ1-2
clone_size: NA
d_call: NA
cdr3_nt: TGTGCCAGCAGCCCGGCGACTAGGGGCTACACCTTC
cdr3_aa: CASSPATRGYTF

cdr3_length: 13
v_call: TRBV30
j_call: TRBJ1-2
clone_size: NA
d_call: NA
cdr3_nt: TGTGCCTGGACAGGGCCTGCTAACTATGGCTACACCTTC
cdr3_aa: CAWTGPANYGYTF

cdr3_length: 13
v_call: TRBV3-1/TRBV3-2
j_call: TRBJ1-2
clone_size: once
d_call: NA
cdr3_nt: TGTGCCAGCAGCCGGGAGGGGAGGTATGGCTACACCTTC
cdr3_aa: CASSREGRYGYTF

cdr3_length: 15
v_call: TRBV15
j_call: TRBJ1-2
clone_size: NA
d_call: TRBD1
cdr3_nt: TGTGCCACCAGCAGACCGGGACAGGCAAACTATGGCTACACCTTC
cdr3_aa: CATSRPGQANYGYTF

cdr3_length: 16
v_call: TRBV4-1
j_call: TRBJ1-2
clone_size: NA
d_call: TRBD1
cdr3_nt: TGCGCCAGCAGCCAAGTGGGGACAGGGAAGGTTAATGGCTACACCTTC
cdr3_aa: CASSQVGTGKVNGYTF

cdr3_length: 14
v_call: TRBV20-1
j_call: TRBJ1-4
clone_size: NA
d_call: TRBD1
cdr3_nt: TGCAGTGCTAATGACAGGGTATCTAATGAAAAACTGTTTTTT
cdr3_aa: CSANDRVSNEKLFF

cdr3_length: 15
v_call: TRBV11-3
j_call: TRBJ2-1
clone_size: NA
d_call: TRBD1
cdr3_nt: TGTGCCAGCAGCCACGGACAGGGTTGGTTGAATGAGCAGTTCTTC
cdr3_aa: CASSHGQGWLNEQFF

cdr3_length: 15
v_call: TRBV10-2
j_call: TRBJ2-1
clone_size: NA
d_call: NA
cdr3_nt: TGCGCCAGCGGGGACTGGGGCTCATATGCTAATGAGCAGTTCTTC
cdr3_aa: CASGDWGSYANEQFF

cdr3_length: 21
v_call: TRBV9
j_call: TRBJ2-3
clone_size: NA
d_call: TRBD2
cdr3_nt: TGTGCCAGCAGCGCACCAATAGGGACTAGCGGGCCTAGCCAAAACACAGATACGCAGTATTTT
cdr3_aa: CASSAPIGTSGPSQNTDTQYF

cdr3_length: 17
v_call: TRBV5-4
j_call: TRBJ1-4
clone_size: NA
d_call: NA
cdr3_nt: TGTGCCAGCAGCTTGAGCTTATTCGGAGCCGGTAATGAAAAACTGTTTTTT
cdr3_aa: CASSLSLFGAGNEKLFF

cdr3_length: 16
v_call: TRBV5-1
j_call: TRBJ1-6
clone_size: NA
d_call: NA
cdr3_nt: TGCGCCAGCAGCTTGGCCTACGAGGGCTATAATTCACCCCTCCACTTT
cdr3_aa: CASSLAYEGYNSPLHF

cdr3_length: 14
v_call: TRBV7-9
j_call: TRBJ2-3
clone_size: NA
d_call: NA
cdr3_nt: TGTGCCAGCAGCTATGAAGGGGCAACAGATACGCAGTATTTT
cdr3_aa: CASSYEGATDTQYF

cdr3_length: 14
v_call: TRBV6-1
j_call: TRBJ2-3
clone_size: NA
d_call: NA
cdr3_nt: TGTGCCAGCAGTGAATGGGGGGACACAGATACGCAGTATTTT
cdr3_aa: CASSEWGDTDTQYF

cdr3_length: 15
v_call: TRBV7-2
j_call: TRBJ1-2
clone_size: NA
d_call: NA
cdr3_nt: TGTGCCAGCAGCCCGGAGGGGACCTCTAACTATGGCTACACCTTC
cdr3_aa: CASSPEGTSNYGYTF

cdr3_length: 15
v_call: TRBV5-1
j_call: TRBJ1-2
clone_size: NA
d_call: NA
cdr3_nt: TGCGCCAGCAGCTTGGGCCAGCTGACAAACTATGGCTACACCTTC
cdr3_aa: CASSLGQLTNYGYTF

cdr3_length: 13
v_call: TRBV24-1
j_call: TRBJ1-6
clone_size: few
d_call: NA
cdr3_nt: TGTGCCACCAGGGACAGAGATAATTCACCCCTCCACTTT
cdr3_aa: CATRDRDNSPLHF

cdr3_length: 16
v_call: TRBV5-1
j_call: TRBJ2-3
clone_size: NA
d_call: TRBD2
cdr3_nt: TGCGCCAGCAGCTTAGGGCCTAGCGGGAGCACAGATACGCAGTATTTT
cdr3_aa: CASSLGPSGSTDTQYF

cdr3_length: 15
v_call: TRBV12-5
j_call: TRBJ1-4
clone_size: NA
d_call: TRBD1
cdr3_nt: TGTGCTAGTGGTTTCGCTCCCCAGGGGGCTGAAAAACTGTTTTTT
cdr3_aa: CASGFAPQGAEKLFF

cdr3_length: 13
v_call: TRBV6-2/TRBV6-3
j_call: TRBJ1-1
clone_size: once
d_call: NA
cdr3_nt: TGTGCCAGCAGTGACAGAGCTCTTAGGGAAGCTTTCTTT
cdr3_aa: CASSDRALREAFF

cdr3_length: 14
v_call: TRBV6-5
j_call: TRBJ2-3
clone_size: NA
d_call: TRBD2
cdr3_nt: TGTGCCACGAAGGCGGGGGGGCTGCCAGATACGCAGTATTTT
cdr3_aa: CATKAGGLPDTQYF

cdr3_length: 16
v_call: TRBV27
j_call: TRBJ1-1
clone_size: NA
d_call: TRBD1
cdr3_nt: TGTGCCAGCAGTTTTAGGGCACAGGGGGCAAACACTGAAGCTTTCTTT
cdr3_aa: CASSFRAQGANTEAFF

cdr3_length: 13
v_call: TRBV29-1
j_call: TRBJ2-2
clone_size: NA
d_call: NA
cdr3_nt: TGCAGCGCACCTGCCGGGGGCACCGGGGAGCTGTTTTTT
cdr3_aa: CSAPAGGTGELFF

cdr3_length: 15
v_call: TRBV9
j_call: TRBJ2-5
clone_size: NA
d_call: NA
cdr3_nt: TGTGCCAGCAGCGTAGCTCCCCGTCTCCAAGAGACCCAGTACTTC
cdr3_aa: CASSVAPRLQETQYF

cdr3_length: 13
v_call: TRBV24-1
j_call: TRBJ1-2
clone_size: NA
d_call: NA
cdr3_nt: TGTGCCACCAGTGATTTGCGATCGGGGGGCTACACCTTC
cdr3_aa: CATSDLRSGGYTF

cdr3_length: 14
v_call: TRBV5-1
j_call: TRBJ1-3
clone_size: NA
d_call: TRBD1
cdr3_nt: TGCGCCAGCAGCTTGGGGACAGGGGGCTTCACCATATATTTT
cdr3_aa: CASSLGTGGFTIYF

cdr3_length: 13
v_call: TRBV5-1
j_call: TRBJ1-2
clone_size: few
d_call: NA
cdr3_nt: TGCGCCAGCAGCTTGCCCACGCCGGGGGGCTACACCTTC
cdr3_aa: CASSLPTPGGYTF

cdr3_length: 14
v_call: TRBV5-8
j_call: TRBJ1-2
clone_size: NA
d_call: TRBD1
cdr3_nt: TGTGCCAGCAGCCCGGGGGACAGGGGGGGCGGCTACACCTTC
cdr3_aa: CASSPGDRGGGYTF

cdr3_length: 13
v_call: TRBV19
j_call: TRBJ1-2
clone_size: once
d_call: NA
cdr3_nt: TGTGCCAGTAGTAATTCCGAGGGATATGGCTACACCTTC
cdr3_aa: CASSNSEGYGYTF

cdr3_length: 13
v_call: TRBV6-5
j_call: TRBJ1-5
clone_size: few
d_call: TRBD1
cdr3_nt: TGTGCCAGCGGGGACAGCCAAAATCAGCCCCAGCATTTT
cdr3_aa: CASGDSQNQPQHF

cdr3_length: 11
v_call: TRBV3-1/TRBV3-2
j_call: TRBJ2-3
clone_size: NA
d_call: NA
cdr3_nt: TGTGCCAGCAGCCACTCGGATACGCAGTATTTT
cdr3_aa: CASSHSDTQYF

cdr3_length: 11
v_call: TRBV12-3/TRBV12-4
j_call: TRBJ2-2
clone_size: NA
d_call: NA
cdr3_nt: TGTGCCAGCAGTTTTGTAGGGGAGCTGTTTTTT
cdr3_aa: CASSFVGELFF

cdr3_length: 15
v_call: TRBV6-6
j_call: TRBJ1-2
clone_size: NA
d_call: TRBD1
cdr3_nt: TGTGCCAGCAGTTACCTTGATGGACAGGGCTATGGCTACACCTTC
cdr3_aa: CASSYLDGQGYGYTF

cdr3_length: 15
v_call: TRBV30
j_call: TRBJ1-2
clone_size: once
d_call: NA
cdr3_nt: TGTGCCTGGAGGGCCGAGACAGGTGCTAACTATGGCTACACCTTC
cdr3_aa: CAWRAETGANYGYTF

cdr3_length: 13
v_call: TRBV15
j_call: TRBJ1-1
clone_size: NA
d_call: TRBD1
cdr3_nt: TGTGCCACGCGAGCCGGGACAGGGATGGTAGCTTTCTTT
cdr3_aa: CATRAGTGMVAFF

cdr3_length: 14
v_call: TRBV28
j_call: TRBJ1-5
clone_size: NA
d_call: NA
cdr3_nt: TGTGCCAGCCAGGTGGGCTATAGCAATCAGCCCCAGCATTTT
cdr3_aa: CASQVGYSNQPQHF

cdr3_length: 14
v_call: TRBV24-1
j_call: TRBJ1-4
clone_size: NA
d_call: NA
cdr3_nt: TGTGCCACCAGTGATTCTAGGACAGTCGAAAAACTGTTTTTT
cdr3_aa: CATSDSRTVEKLFF

cdr3_length: 15
v_call: TRBV7-2
j_call: TRBJ2-3
clone_size: NA
d_call: TRBD2
cdr3_nt: TGTGCCAGCAGCTGGACTAGCGGGTTAACAGATACGCAGTATTTT
cdr3_aa: CASSWTSGLTDTQYF

cdr3_length: 15
v_call: TRBV11-2
j_call: TRBJ2-1
clone_size: NA
d_call: TRBD1
cdr3_nt: TGTGCCAGCAGCCCTACAGGGGTGTACGGGAATGAGCAGTTCTTC
cdr3_aa: CASSPTGVYGNEQFF

cdr3_length: 15
v_call: TRBV5-1
j_call: TRBJ1-2
clone_size: NA
d_call: TRBD1
cdr3_nt: TGCGCCAGCAGCTTAACCGGGACAGGGGATTATGGCTACACCTTC
cdr3_aa: CASSLTGTGDYGYTF

cdr3_length: 15
v_call: TRBV19
j_call: TRBJ1-2
clone_size: NA
d_call: NA
cdr3_nt: TGTGCCAGTAGCCCCGACAGGAATGGGGGCTATGGCTACACCTTC
cdr3_aa: CASSPDRNGGYGYTF

cdr3_length: 15
v_call: TRBV15
j_call: TRBJ1-3
clone_size: NA
d_call: NA
cdr3_nt: TGTGCCACCAGCAATGAGAGGAGCTCTGGAAACACCATATATTTT
cdr3_aa: CATSNERSSGNTIYF

cdr3_length: 13
v_call: TRBV9
j_call: TRBJ1-1
clone_size: NA
d_call: NA
cdr3_nt: TGTGCCAGCAGCGTAGGAGGGTTCGCTGAAGCTTTCTTT
cdr3_aa: CASSVGGFAEAFF

cdr3_length: 17
v_call: TRBV4-2
j_call: TRBJ2-1
clone_size: NA
d_call: TRBD2
cdr3_nt: TGTGCCAGCAGCCAGCAAATCTTCAGGACTAGCGGCAATGAGCAGTTCTTC
cdr3_aa: CASSQQIFRTSGNEQFF

cdr3_length: 16
v_call: TRBV19
j_call: TRBJ2-3
clone_size: few
d_call: NA
cdr3_nt: TGTGCCAGTAGTTGGGCTGGGGGCAAGAGCACAGATACGCAGTATTTT
cdr3_aa: CASSWAGGKSTDTQYF

cdr3_length: 17
v_call: TRBV9
j_call: TRBJ2-3
clone_size: NA
d_call: TRBD1
cdr3_nt: TGTGCCAGCAGCGGGTCATTGACAGGGACCTACACAGATACGCAGTATTTT
cdr3_aa: CASSGSLTGTYTDTQYF

cdr3_length: 18
v_call: TRBV10-3
j_call: TRBJ1-3
clone_size: NA
d_call: NA
cdr3_nt: TGTGCCATCAGTGTATCCGCCGGCGGCCGCCTATCTGGAAACACCATATATTTT
cdr3_aa: CAISVSAGGRLSGNTIYF

cdr3_length: 13
v_call: TRBV2
j_call: TRBJ1-1
clone_size: NA
d_call: NA
cdr3_nt: TGTGCCAGCGAGACGGGTAGGTCGGCTGAAGCTTTCTTT
cdr3_aa: CASETGRSAEAFF

cdr3_length: 17
v_call: TRBV24-1
j_call: TRBJ1-2
clone_size: NA
d_call: NA
cdr3_nt: TGTGCCACCAGTGATTCCGCTCGGGGGGGATCGGGCTATGGCTACACCTTC
cdr3_aa: CATSDSARGGSGYGYTF

cdr3_length: 17
v_call: TRBV6-6
j_call: TRBJ1-4
clone_size: NA
d_call: TRBD1
cdr3_nt: TGTGCCAGCAGTCCGGACAGGAGGGATGGGAATGTGGTAAAACTGTTTTTT
cdr3_aa: CASSPDRRDGNVVKLFF

cdr3_length: 11
v_call: TRBV30
j_call: TRBJ2-1
clone_size: NA
d_call: NA
cdr3_nt: TGTGCCTGGAGTGGGCTCCAGGAGCAGTTCTTC
cdr3_aa: CAWSGLQEQFF

cdr3_length: 16
v_call: TRBV9
j_call: TRBJ1-1
clone_size: NA
d_call: TRBD1
cdr3_nt: TGTGCCAGCAGCGCCCCGGGACAGGGCTTGGGGACTGAAGCTTTCTTT
cdr3_aa: CASSAPGQGLGTEAFF

cdr3_length: 13
v_call: TRBV30
j_call: TRBJ1-6
clone_size: NA
d_call: NA
cdr3_nt: TGTGCCTGGATGGCGGTCAGAAATTCACCCCTCCACTTT
cdr3_aa: CAWMAVRNSPLHF

cdr3_length: 13
v_call: TRBV24-1
j_call: TRBJ1-2
clone_size: NA
d_call: NA
cdr3_nt: TGTGCCACCAGTGATTTAGGTGGGACATTTTACACCTTC
cdr3_aa: CATSDLGGTFYTF

cdr3_length: 10
v_call: TRBV2
j_call: TRBJ1-1
clone_size: NA
d_call: TRBD1
cdr3_nt: TGTGCCAGTCAGACAGGGAGGTCTTTCTTT
cdr3_aa: CASQTGRSFF